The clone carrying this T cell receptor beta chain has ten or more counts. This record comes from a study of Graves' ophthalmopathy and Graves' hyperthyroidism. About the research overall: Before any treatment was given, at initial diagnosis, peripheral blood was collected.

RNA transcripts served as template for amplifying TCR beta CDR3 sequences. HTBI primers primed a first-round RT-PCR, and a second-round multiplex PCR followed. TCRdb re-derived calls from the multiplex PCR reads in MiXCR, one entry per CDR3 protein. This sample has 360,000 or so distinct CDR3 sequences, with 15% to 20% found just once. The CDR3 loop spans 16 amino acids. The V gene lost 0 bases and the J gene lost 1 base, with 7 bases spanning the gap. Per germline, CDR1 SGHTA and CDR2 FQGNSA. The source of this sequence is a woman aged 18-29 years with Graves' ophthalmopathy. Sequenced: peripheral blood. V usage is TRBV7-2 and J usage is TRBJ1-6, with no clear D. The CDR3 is CASSLAVGSYNSPLHF. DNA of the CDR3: TGTGCCAGCAGCTTAGCGGTCGGGTCCTATAATTCACCCCTCCACTTT. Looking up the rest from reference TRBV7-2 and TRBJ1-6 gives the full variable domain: GAGVSQSPSNKVTEKGKDVELRCDPISGHTALYWYRQSLGQGLEFLIYFQGNSAPDKSGLPSDRFSAERTGGSVSTLTIQRTQQEDSAVYLCASSLAVGSYNSPLHFGNGTRLTVT.